Listed below are T cell receptor beta chains from one sample, sequenced in a study of T cell repertoires in aging, cancer and after chemotherapy. TCRdb recomputed calls from the multiplex PCR reads with MiXCR, one row per CDR3 protein. The sample yields around 13,000 distinct CDR3 sequences, 35% seen once. The sample consisted of blood. All receptors derive from a human donor in good health. The donor label of this sample is uncertain. The CDR3 runs from the conserved cysteine through the conserved F or W. Each record gives: V gene, clone size, J gene, D gene, CDR3 protein, CDR3 DNA. The D gene is left open where the match is weak. Size is omitted from some rows. Given values are once, few, many or a class for expanded clones.

v_gene: TRBV6-5
abundance: -
j_gene: TRBJ1-5
d_gene: TRBD1
CDR3aa: CASGQGDQPQHF
CDR3nt: TGTGCCAGCGGGCAGGGGGATCAGCCCCAGCATTTT

v_gene: TRBV13
abundance: -
j_gene: TRBJ2-2
d_gene: -
CDR3aa: CASSLRAGELFF
CDR3nt: TGTGCCAGCAGCCTCAGGGCCGGGGAGCTGTTTTTT

v_gene: TRBV10-3
abundance: -
j_gene: TRBJ1-1
d_gene: TRBD1
CDR3aa: CAISEWDREVTEAFF
CDR3nt: TGTGCCATCAGTGAATGGGACAGGGAGGTCACTGAAGCTTTCTTT

v_gene: TRBV18
abundance: -
j_gene: TRBJ2-5
d_gene: -
CDR3aa: CASSPGSGEETQYF
CDR3nt: TGTGCCAGCTCACCAGGGTCTGGAGAAGAGACCCAGTACTTC

v_gene: TRBV6-1
abundance: -
j_gene: TRBJ2-6
d_gene: -
CDR3aa: CASSEASSGANVLTF
CDR3nt: TGTGCCAGCAGTGAAGCCAGCTCTGGGGCCAACGTCCTGACTTTC

v_gene: TRBV27
abundance: -
j_gene: TRBJ2-1
d_gene: TRBD2
CDR3aa: CASRIAGGNNEQFF
CDR3nt: TGTGCCAGCAGAATAGCGGGGGGAAACAATGAGCAGTTCTTC

v_gene: TRBV18
abundance: -
j_gene: TRBJ2-7
d_gene: -
CDR3aa: CASSPGDFYEQYF
CDR3nt: TGTGCCAGCTCACCGGGGGACTTTTACGAGCAGTACTTC

v_gene: TRBV27
abundance: -
j_gene: TRBJ2-3
d_gene: TRBD1
CDR3aa: CASSLGQAADTQYF
CDR3nt: TGTGCCAGCAGTCTGGGACAGGCGGCAGATACGCAGTATTTT

v_gene: TRBV19
abundance: -
j_gene: TRBJ1-1
d_gene: TRBD1
CDR3aa: CASSIVGTASGEAFF
CDR3nt: TGTGCCAGTAGTATAGTGGGGACAGCCTCGGGTGAAGCTTTCTTT

v_gene: TRBV15
abundance: -
j_gene: TRBJ2-3
d_gene: -
CDR3aa: CATSGYTDSYFSDTQYF
CDR3nt: TGTGCCACCAGCGGATATACTGACAGTTACTTCTCAGATACGCAGTATTTT

v_gene: TRBV12-3/TRBV12-4
abundance: -
j_gene: TRBJ2-7
d_gene: TRBD1
CDR3aa: CASRAQGAAYEQYF
CDR3nt: TGTGCCAGCAGAGCACAGGGGGCTGCCTACGAGCAGTACTTC

v_gene: TRBV7-6
abundance: -
j_gene: TRBJ2-1
d_gene: -
CDR3aa: CASSRTRGNEQFF
CDR3nt: TGTGCCAGCAGCCGGACTCGGGGGAATGAGCAGTTCTTC

v_gene: TRBV11-2
abundance: -
j_gene: TRBJ2-3
d_gene: -
CDR3aa: CASSPNLPPETDTQYF
CDR3nt: TGTGCCAGCAGCCCCAACTTGCCGCCAGAAACAGATACGCAGTATTTT

v_gene: TRBV5-6
abundance: -
j_gene: TRBJ2-1
d_gene: -
CDR3aa: CASSWIYNEQFF
CDR3nt: TGTGCCAGCAGCTGGATTTACAATGAGCAGTTCTTC

v_gene: TRBV6-1
abundance: -
j_gene: TRBJ2-5
d_gene: -
CDR3aa: CASSYNYGEEQYF
CDR3nt: TGTGCCAGCAGTTATAATTACGGGGAAGAGCAGTACTTC

v_gene: TRBV5-1
abundance: -
j_gene: TRBJ2-7
d_gene: -
CDR3aa: CASSRVGDFNEQYF
CDR3nt: TGCGCCAGCAGCCGGGTGGGGGACTTCAACGAGCAGTACTTC

v_gene: TRBV18
abundance: -
j_gene: TRBJ2-5
d_gene: -
CDR3aa: CASRTGETQYF
CDR3nt: TGTGCCAGCAGGACTGGGGAGACCCAGTACTTC

v_gene: TRBV5-1
abundance: -
j_gene: TRBJ2-5
d_gene: TRBD1
CDR3aa: CASSLTGGETQYF
CDR3nt: TGCGCCAGCAGCTTGACAGGGGGCGAGACCCAGTACTTC

v_gene: TRBV2
abundance: -
j_gene: TRBJ2-7
d_gene: -
CDR3aa: CASRVTDSPLGEQYF
CDR3nt: TGTGCCAGCAGAGTTACGGACTCCCCACTCGGCGAGCAGTACTTC

v_gene: TRBV6-2/TRBV6-3
abundance: few
j_gene: TRBJ2-7
d_gene: TRBD2
CDR3aa: CASSAGTSDIYEQYF
CDR3nt: TGTGCCAGCAGTGCCGGGACTAGCGATATTTACGAGCAGTACTTC

v_gene: TRBV7-9
abundance: -
j_gene: TRBJ1-5
d_gene: -
CDR3aa: CASSLKERLPQHF
CDR3nt: TGTGCCAGCAGCTTGAAAGAACGACTGCCCCAGCATTTT

v_gene: TRBV6-4
abundance: -
j_gene: TRBJ2-2
d_gene: -
CDR3aa: CASSDPRGDTGELFF
CDR3nt: TGTGCCAGCAGTGACCCCAGGGGCGACACCGGGGAGCTGTTTTTT

v_gene: TRBV30
abundance: few
j_gene: TRBJ2-7
d_gene: -
CDR3aa: CAWSHGISDEQYF
CDR3nt: TGTGCCTGGAGTCACGGGATCTCGGACGAGCAGTACTTC

v_gene: TRBV6-4
abundance: -
j_gene: TRBJ2-1
d_gene: -
CDR3aa: CASSSHETPNKEQFF
CDR3nt: TGTGCCAGCAGTTCCCATGAGACCCCAAATAAAGAGCAGTTCTTC

v_gene: TRBV27
abundance: few
j_gene: TRBJ2-7
d_gene: TRBD2
CDR3aa: CASSYGGALAEQYF
CDR3nt: TGTGCCAGCAGTTACGGGGGGGCGTTGGCCGAGCAGTACTTC

v_gene: TRBV5-6
abundance: -
j_gene: TRBJ2-7
d_gene: -
CDR3aa: CASSLDVSYEQYF
CDR3nt: TGTGCCAGCAGCTTGGACGTCTCCTACGAGCAGTACTTC

v_gene: TRBV27
abundance: -
j_gene: TRBJ2-3
d_gene: -
CDR3aa: CASGGRGADTQYF
CDR3nt: TGTGCCAGCGGGGGTAGGGGGGCCGATACGCAGTATTTT

v_gene: TRBV10-3
abundance: -
j_gene: TRBJ2-1
d_gene: TRBD2
CDR3aa: CAISPISAGGPGEQFF
CDR3nt: TGTGCCATCAGCCCGATTTCCGCGGGAGGGCCTGGAGAGCAGTTCTTC

v_gene: TRBV7-3
abundance: -
j_gene: TRBJ2-6
d_gene: -
CDR3aa: CASSSSGSGANVLTF
CDR3nt: TGTGCCAGCAGCTCTTCAGGGTCCGGGGCCAACGTCCTGACTTTC

v_gene: TRBV6-4
abundance: -
j_gene: TRBJ2-1
d_gene: TRBD1
CDR3aa: CASSDRGHNEQFF
CDR3nt: TGTGCCAGCAGTGACAGGGGGCACAATGAGCAGTTCTTC

v_gene: TRBV30
abundance: few
j_gene: TRBJ1-1
d_gene: -
CDR3aa: CAWTDGPSAFF
CDR3nt: TGTGCCTGGACAGACGGTCCTTCAGCTTTCTTT

v_gene: TRBV6-1
abundance: -
j_gene: TRBJ2-2
d_gene: -
CDR3aa: CASSERWGTGELFF
CDR3nt: TGTGCCAGCAGTGAACGATGGGGCACCGGGGAGCTGTTTTTT

v_gene: TRBV12-3/TRBV12-4
abundance: few
j_gene: TRBJ2-1
d_gene: TRBD2
CDR3aa: CAIPSGRSYNEQFF
CDR3nt: TGTGCCATCCCTAGCGGGAGGTCCTACAATGAGCAGTTCTTC

v_gene: TRBV12-3/TRBV12-4
abundance: -
j_gene: TRBJ2-6
d_gene: -
CDR3aa: CASSFRTQGNIGANVLTF
CDR3nt: TGTGCCAGCAGTTTCAGGACACAGGGAAATATCGGGGCCAACGTCCTGACTTTC

v_gene: TRBV12-3/TRBV12-4
abundance: medium-sized
j_gene: TRBJ2-1
d_gene: -
CDR3aa: CASSSHSGSNEQFF
CDR3nt: TGTGCCAGCAGTTCTCACTCAGGGTCCAATGAGCAGTTCTTC

v_gene: TRBV19
abundance: -
j_gene: TRBJ1-5
d_gene: TRBD1
CDR3aa: CASMDYYRGRNQPQHF
CDR3nt: TGTGCCAGTATGGATTATTACAGGGGCCGCAATCAGCCCCAGCATTTT

v_gene: TRBV18
abundance: -
j_gene: TRBJ1-2
d_gene: -
CDR3aa: CASSPLREGDYGYTF
CDR3nt: TGTGCCAGCTCACCACTCAGGGAGGGGGACTATGGCTACACCTTC

v_gene: TRBV30
abundance: few
j_gene: TRBJ2-2
d_gene: -
CDR3aa: CAWSVLVGEAGELFF
CDR3nt: TGTGCCTGGAGTGTGTTGGTCGGGGAGGCCGGGGAGCTGTTTTTT

v_gene: TRBV19
abundance: -
j_gene: TRBJ2-1
d_gene: -
CDR3aa: CASSMFSSYNEQFF
CDR3nt: TGTGCCAGTAGTATGTTTAGCTCCTACAATGAGCAGTTCTTC

v_gene: TRBV19
abundance: few
j_gene: TRBJ2-7
d_gene: TRBD2
CDR3aa: CASGTGTSGRYF
CDR3nt: TGTGCCAGTGGGACCGGGACTAGCGGGAGGTACTTC

v_gene: TRBV5-6
abundance: -
j_gene: TRBJ2-7
d_gene: -
CDR3aa: CASSLGAYEQYF
CDR3nt: TGTGCCAGCAGCTTGGGCGCCTACGAGCAGTACTTC

v_gene: TRBV6-1
abundance: medium-sized
j_gene: TRBJ2-5
d_gene: -
CDR3aa: CASSLSGETQYF
CDR3nt: TGTGCCAGCAGCCTTAGTGGGGAGACCCAGTACTTC

v_gene: TRBV5-6
abundance: few
j_gene: TRBJ2-7
d_gene: -
CDR3aa: CASSGTTSSYEQYF
CDR3nt: TGTGCCAGCAGCGGGACCACGAGCTCCTACGAGCAGTACTTC

v_gene: TRBV11-1
abundance: -
j_gene: TRBJ2-1
d_gene: -
CDR3aa: CASSDPGGESSYNEQFF
CDR3nt: TGTGCCAGCAGCGACCCCGGGGGCGAGAGCTCCTACAATGAGCAGTTCTTC

v_gene: TRBV6-2/TRBV6-3
abundance: -
j_gene: TRBJ1-2
d_gene: -
CDR3aa: CASSPRQGRGYTF
CDR3nt: TGTGCCAGCAGTCCCCGGCAGGGCCGCGGCTACACCTTC

v_gene: TRBV29-1
abundance: medium-sized
j_gene: TRBJ1-1
d_gene: -
CDR3aa: CSVEGNTEAFF
CDR3nt: TGCAGCGTTGAAGGGAACACTGAAGCTTTCTTT

v_gene: TRBV6-5
abundance: -
j_gene: TRBJ1-5
d_gene: -
CDR3aa: CASSPDRRVDQPQHF
CDR3nt: TGTGCCAGCAGTCCCGACAGGAGAGTTGATCAGCCCCAGCATTTT

v_gene: TRBV12-3/TRBV12-4
abundance: few
j_gene: TRBJ1-2
d_gene: TRBD1
CDR3aa: CASSPRQGGANYGYTF
CDR3nt: TGTGCCAGCAGTCCGCGACAGGGGGGAGCTAACTATGGCTACACCTTC

v_gene: TRBV28
abundance: few
j_gene: TRBJ2-5
d_gene: TRBD1
CDR3aa: CASTRQGLETQYF
CDR3nt: TGTGCCAGCACCAGACAGGGGTTGGAGACCCAGTACTTC

v_gene: TRBV19
abundance: -
j_gene: TRBJ1-6
d_gene: -
CDR3aa: CASSSTLGTLHF
CDR3nt: TGTGCCAGTAGTTCGACCCTGGGAACCCTCCACTTT

v_gene: TRBV7-9
abundance: -
j_gene: TRBJ1-2
d_gene: -
CDR3aa: CASSLVTTGHSF
CDR3nt: TGTGCCAGCAGCTTAGTGACGACTGGACATTCCTTC

v_gene: TRBV30
abundance: -
j_gene: TRBJ1-5
d_gene: -
CDR3aa: CAWSPGGEQPQHF
CDR3nt: TGTGCCTGGAGTCCCGGAGGGGAGCAGCCCCAGCATTTT

v_gene: TRBV27
abundance: -
j_gene: TRBJ1-2
d_gene: TRBD1
CDR3aa: CASSLQQGSAGTF
CDR3nt: TGTGCCAGCAGTTTACAACAGGGGAGCGCTGGCACCTTC

v_gene: TRBV11-3
abundance: -
j_gene: TRBJ2-7
d_gene: -
CDR3aa: CASSFNSAYEQYF
CDR3nt: TGTGCCAGCAGTTTCAACAGCGCCTACGAGCAGTACTTC